A single sample is the source of the 31 T cell receptor beta chains below, sequenced in a study of T-cell memory formation after mild COVID-19. TCRdb analysed the 5' RACE reads with MiXCR anew, one entry per CDR3 protein. The table records about 190,000 distinct CDR3 sequences, roughly 18% of them present only once. Source material: PBMCs or a T cell subset sorted from them (not recorded which). The receptors originated from an adult woman who had mild COVID-19 (a few samples of this study predate the infection). Cell type and time point are not known.

This clonotype was picked up a small number of times. This rearrangement joins TRBV4-2 to TRBJ2-4; 8 positions agree with TRBD2. Germline lookup yields CDR1 LGHNA and CDR2 YNFKEQ. The CDR3 sequence is 17 residues long. Trimming cost V 0 bases and J 0 bases; bases outside gene matches: 4. Written as DNA, the CDR3 is TGTGCCAGCAGCCAAGACAGCGGGGGAAAAGCCAAAAACATTCAGTACTTC. This encodes CASSQDSGGKAKNIQYF.

This chain links TRBV12-3 or TRBV12-4 with TRBJ2-3, with 7 positions matching TRBD2. Losses at the gene ends were 6 bases for V and 8 bases for J; bases not matched to a gene: 5. The CDR3 spans 12 residues. The CDR3 loop reads CASRLSGGTQYF. The DNA of the CDR3 is TGTGCCAGCAGACTATCGGGGGGTACGCAGTATTTT.

This clonotype was counted a few times. The chain uses TRBV7-7 and TRBJ2-3; no firm D call. Trimming left V 2 bases short and J 1 base short, with 13 bases between. The CDR3 runs 16 residues. Germline values: CDR1 SSHAT, CDR2 FNYEAQ (reference sequence). CDR3 coding DNA: TGTGCCAGCAGCTTATCGGCAGGTGGGGGCACAGATACGCAGTATTTT. Residues: CASSLSAGGGTDTQYF.

The CDR3 DNA reads as TGTGCCAGCAGCGCTACTAGACAGATCTCCTACAATGAGCAGTTCTTC. As protein: CASSATRQISYNEQFF. V gene TRBV6-1 combines with J gene TRBJ2-1, with D perhaps matching TRBD1 or TRBD2 (5 bases each). Trimming left V 6 bases short and J 0 bases short, with 15 bases between. This CDR3 is 16 amino acids long. The germline V gene encodes CDR1 MNHNS and CDR2 SASEGT.

V is TRBV6-2 or TRBV6-3 and J is TRBJ2-7; 9 bases agree with TRBD1. J gave up 1 base and V 3 bases, and 4 bases lay outside the gene matches. Germline V lookup: CDR1 MNHEY, CDR2 SVGEGT. The length of the CDR3 is 15 residues. In DNA form, the CDR3 reads TGTGCCAGCAGTTATGGACAGGGGTTATCCTACGAGCAGTACTTC. Amino acid sequence: CASSYGQGLSYEQYF.

This rearrangement joins TRBV7-6 to TRBJ2-1; D is undetermined. The CDR3 has 14 amino acids. Trimming stripped 5 bases from V and 0 bases from J, with 8 bases between. CDR1 and CDR2 from the germline V gene are SGHVS and FNYEAQ. This chain's CDR3 is CASSPPYSYNEQFF. DNA for the CDR3: TGTGCCAGCAGCCCTCCCTACTCCTACAATGAGCAGTTCTTC.

The chain employs TRBV6-5 and TRBJ1-1; D is ambiguous. The CDR3 has 13 residues. Germline CDR1 and CDR2: MNHEY and SVGAGI. V shed 6 bases and J shed 5 bases, with 13 bases lying between them. The CDR3 region has the DNA TGTGCCAGCAGGGAGGGCATCCGGACTGAAGCTTTCTTT. As protein: CASREGIRTEAFF.

This clonotype appeared a few times. This chain links TRBV12-3 or TRBV12-4 with TRBJ2-7, with D uncertain. CDR3 size: 11 residues. The V gene lost 5 bases and the J gene lost 5 bases, with 7 bases spanning the gap. CDR3 loop: CASSQYHEQYF. In DNA, the CDR3 is TGTGCCAGCAGTCAGTACCACGAGCAGTACTTC.

There are a few counts of this clonotype. This chain joins TRBV9 and TRBJ2-2; D uncertain. V shed 0 bases and J shed 7 bases, with 4 bases lying between them. Germline CDR1 reads SGDLS; CDR2 reads YYNGEE. This CDR3 is built from 12 residues. In DNA, the CDR3 is TGTGCCAGCAGCGTAGAGATCGGGGAGCTGTTTTTT. Amino acids: CASSVEIGELFF.

The V call is TRBV12-3 or TRBV12-4, the J call TRBJ2-7; a possible D gene is TRBD2 (5 bases). V was clipped by 6 bases and J by 1 base, with 10 bases between them. This CDR3 has 13 residues. Here the CDR3 DNA reads TGTGCCAGCAGCCATGCGGGTTCCTACGAGCAGTACTTC. Its protein is CASSHAGSYEQYF.

This CDR3 reads CSATRGLGREQYF. CDR3 DNA sequence: TGCAGCGCCACCAGGGGGTTAGGTAGGGAGCAGTACTTC. The chain joins TRBV29-1 to TRBJ2-7, with 7 bases identical to TRBD1. Germline CDR1 SQVTM, CDR2 ANQGSEA. There are 13 residues in the CDR3. V lost 7 bases, J lost 7 bases, and 13 bases stayed unmatched.

This clonotype was found a few times. The gene calls are TRBV20-1 and TRBJ2-2; 9 nucleotides match TRBD1. V lost 5 bases to trimming and J lost 0 bases; unmatched junction nucleotides: 4. The CDR3 contains 15 residues. Germline loops: CDR1 DFQATT, CDR2 SNEGSKA (reference sequence). CDR3 nucleotides: TGCAGTGCTCACGGACAGGGGACGAACACCGGGGAGCTGTTTTTT. Translation: CSAHGQGTNTGELFF.

The chain is built from TRBV24-1 and TRBJ1-5; TRBD1 might be the D (5 bases). Germline V CDR1 and CDR2: KGHDR, SFDVKD. This CDR3 is 15 amino acids long. V shed 6 bases and J shed 3 bases, with 14 bases lying between them. The CDR3 here is CATSSAMGDNQPQHF. The CDR3, as DNA: TGTGCCACCAGTTCCGCGATGGGGGACAATCAGCCCCAGCATTTT.

This clonotype was observed a handful of times. This rearrangement joins TRBV15 to TRBJ2-7; possibly TRBD1 for D (9 bases). The V end lost 8 bases, the J end lost 2 bases, and 19 bases lay between the germline ends. This CDR3 contains 15 residues. Germline lookup yields CDR1 LNHNV and CDR2 YYDKDF (reference sequence). The CDR3: CATSPGGTGPYEQYF. The CDR3 DNA reads TGTGCCACCTCCCCGGGGGGGACAGGGCCCTACGAGCAGTACTTC.

This clonotype came up many times. The chain uses TRBV20-1 and TRBJ1-1; 9 nucleotides match TRBD1. V lost 7 bases and J lost 1; bases outside the gene matches: 4. This CDR3 comprises 13 residues. The germline CDR1 and CDR2 sequences are DFQATT and SNEGSKA (reference sequence). The CDR3 DNA follows: TGCAGTGTTCCGGGACAGGGGAACACTGAAGCTTTCTTT. Protein product: CSVPGQGNTEAFF.

This clonotype appeared a few times. The chain is built from TRBV6-2 or TRBV6-3 and TRBJ1-1; D is uncertain. V lost 5 bases and J lost 4, with 11 bases in between. Germline CDR1 and CDR2: MNHEY and SVGEGT. This CDR3 comprises 13 residues. The CDR3 loop reads CASSRGGITEAFF. CDR3 DNA sequence: TGTGCCAGCAGTCGAGGAGGTATCACTGAAGCTTTCTTT.

The chain carries TRBV9 and TRBJ2-7; TRBD2 aligns across 9 bases. This CDR3 is built from 14 residues. From germline, CDR1 is SGDLS and CDR2 YYNGEE. Trimming removed 4 bases from V and 4 bases from J; junction bases left unmatched: 6. In nucleotides, the CDR3 is TGTGCCAGCAGCACGCATAGCGGGGGTTACGAGCAGTACTTC. It codes for CASSTHSGGYEQYF.

V is TRBV10-3 and J is TRBJ2-2; perhaps TRBD1 as D (5 bases). The CDR3 is made up of 11 amino acids. Looked up from germline, CDR1 is ENHRY and CDR2 is SYGVKD. V lost 10 bases, J lost 5 bases, and 8 bases lay in between. Written as DNA, the CDR3 is TGTGCCACCAAGGGGACCGGGGAGCTGTTTTTT. It yields the protein CATKGTGELFF.

The chain combines TRBV7-2 with TRBJ1-4; a possible D gene is TRBD1 (5 bases). From germline, CDR1 is SGHTA and CDR2 FQGNSA. Trimming took off 0 bases at V and 4 bases at J, with 9 bases between the two ends. The CDR3 has 15 amino acids. This CDR3 reads CASSLATRVNEKLFF. The CDR3 DNA follows: TGTGCCAGCAGCTTAGCGACCAGGGTTAATGAAAAACTGTTTTTT.

This clonotype was detected only a few times. The chain couples TRBV5-1 to TRBJ2-3; maybe TRBD2 (5 bases). The CDR3 has 15 residues. Germline lookup yields CDR1 SGHRS and CDR2 YFSETQ. Between the trimmed V and J ends, which lost 4 bases and 0 bases, there was a span of 12 bases. CDR3 DNA: TGCGCCAGCAGCACGGACGGGGTTAGCACAGATACGCAGTATTTT. Translated, it gives CASSTDGVSTDTQYF.

The J gene is TRBJ2-7, the V gene TRBV27; no clear D. The CDR3 has 15 amino acids. In germline, CDR1 is MNHEY, CDR2 SMNVEV (reference sequence). V lost 1 base to trimming and J lost 5 bases, with 15 bases between them. CDR3 amino acids: CASSLYAVGADEQYF. In DNA form, the CDR3 reads TGTGCCAGCAGTTTATACGCGGTTGGCGCCGACGAGCAGTACTTC.

The gene calls are TRBV5-1 and TRBJ1-1, with 10 bases aligning to TRBD1. The CDR3 covers 15 residues. Germline lookup yields CDR1 SGHRS and CDR2 YFSETQ. The J segment lost 4 bases and the V segment lost 4 bases, leaving 7 bases of the junction unmatched. CDR3 bases: TGCGCCAGCAGCAGGACAGGGGGGGAGAGCACTGAAGCTTTCTTT. Translation gives CASSRTGGESTEAFF.

This chain links TRBV5-1 with TRBJ2-1, with 7 bases matching TRBD2. Germline V CDR1 and CDR2: SGHRS, YFSETQ. After removal of 3 bases from V and 4 bases from J, the junction contained 1 base not matched to a gene. The CDR3 contains 13 residues. CDR3 nucleotides: TGCGCCAGCAGCTCGGGGGGTTACAATGAGCAGTTCTTC. Protein: CASSSGGYNEQFF.

This clonotype was seen once. This chain uses TRBV27 with TRBJ2-7; a possible D gene is TRBD2 (7 bases). This CDR3 is 16 amino acids long. The ends were cut back, 2 bases at V and 5 bases at J, with 19 bases in the middle. Germline values: CDR1 MNHEY, CDR2 SMNVEV (reference sequence). The CDR3 loop is CASSLRWGPSGDEQYF. The CDR3 coding sequence is TGTGCCAGCAGTTTAAGGTGGGGGCCCAGCGGGGACGAGCAGTACTTC.

The CDR3: CSVGQLVYGYTF. CDR3 nucleotides: TGCAGCGTTGGACAATTGGTCTATGGCTACACCTTC. The gene calls are TRBV29-1 and TRBJ1-2, with D uncertain. This CDR3 has 12 amino acids. The ends were cut back, 4 bases at V and 4 bases at J, with 10 bases in the middle. Germline V gene lookup returns CDR1 SQVTM and CDR2 ANQGSEA.

The chain employs TRBV6-1 and TRBJ2-1, with unresolved D. Germline lookup yields CDR1 MNHNS and CDR2 SASEGT. Trimming removed 6 bases from V and 8 bases from J, with 8 bases in between. The CDR3 is 11 residues long. CDR3 bases: TGTGCCAGCAGGGATGCGGATGAGCAGTTCTTC. This translates into CASRDADEQFF.

A few counts support this clonotype. V and J are TRBV7-2 and TRBJ1-5, with a possible D match to TRBD1 (5 bases). V lost 6 bases and J lost 2, with 20 bases in between. The germline V gene encodes CDR1 SGHTA and CDR2 FQGNSA. CDR3 length: 17 amino acids. The CDR3 nucleotides read TGTGCCAGCAGGATTAAGGGACTCTCGGGAGGCAATCAGCCCCAGCATTTT. This codes for CASRIKGLSGGNQPQHF.

V and J are TRBV7-4 and TRBJ2-5; D is undetermined. Germline V gene sequence: CDR1 SGHVT, CDR2 SQSDAQ. The ends were cut back, 2 bases at V and 9 bases at J, with 4 bases in the middle. There are 10 residues in the CDR3. This CDR3 is CASSLRAQYF. The DNA for the CDR3 is TGTGCCAGCAGCTTAAGGGCCCAGTACTTC. Looking up the rest from reference TRBV7-4 and TRBJ2-5 gives the full variable domain: GAGVSQSPRYKVAKRGRDVALRCDSISGHVTLYWYRQTLGQGSEVLTYSQSDAQRDKSGRPSGRFSAERPERSVSTLKIQRTEQGDSAVYLCASSLRAQYFGPGTRLLVL.

V and J are TRBV4-3 and TRBJ2-3; TRBD1 might be the D (5 bases). Trimming cost V 3 bases and J 5 bases, with 9 bases left between them. Germline CDR1 is LGHNA and CDR2 is YSLEER. This CDR3 spans 13 amino acids. CDR3 in amino acids: CASSQAQGDTQYF. The CDR3 DNA reads TGCGCCAGCAGCCAGGCGCAGGGAGATACGCAGTATTTT.

The rearrangement uses TRBV5-1 and TRBJ2-1; 12 bases match TRBD2. CDR1 is SGHRS and CDR2 is YFSETQ in the germline V gene. The CDR3 is 17 residues long. J gave up 7 bases and V 2 bases, and 10 bases lay outside the gene matches. CDR3 coding DNA: TGCGCCAGCAGCTTTCGGCTAGCGGGGGGGCCGAGGAATGAGCAGTTCTTC. This encodes CASSFRLAGGPRNEQFF.

This chain joins TRBV29-1 and TRBJ1-2; 7 nucleotides agree with TRBD1. The CDR3 loop spans 16 amino acids. The germline V gene encodes CDR1 SQVTM and CDR2 ANQGSEA. The V and J ends lost 7 bases and 2 bases, in that order; junction bases with no gene match: 16. Written as DNA, the CDR3 is TGCAGCGCCGTGCCCTTAACCCTACAGGGGAACTATGGCTACACCTTC. Translated: CSAVPLTLQGNYGYTF.